A selection of T cell receptor beta chains follows, all from one sample in a study of cytomegalovirus exposure and HLA in healthy donors. Assay used: immunoSEQ multiplex PCR; TCRdb lists only in-frame clones, some missing. The table has some 130,000 clones, approximately 10% seen once. Sequenced: PBMCs. The receptor source for this set is a woman in her forties in good health and CMV-seropositive. The CDR3 runs from the conserved cysteine through the conserved F or W. The D gene is left open where the match is weak. A clone size is listed for some rows: how often the clone was seen (once, few, many), or a class if it is expanded.

abundance: -
j_gene: TRBJ2-2
v_gene: TRBV12-5
d_gene: -
CDR3nt: TGTGCTAGTGGTTTGGTACTCGGGGGTCCCCCCGGGGAGCTGTTTTTT
CDR3aa: CASGLVLGGPPGELFF

abundance: few
j_gene: TRBJ1-1
v_gene: TRBV2
d_gene: -
CDR3nt: TGTGCCAGCAGTGAGCAGGTAAACACTGAAGCTTTCTTT
CDR3aa: CASSEQVNTEAFF

abundance: -
j_gene: TRBJ1-5
v_gene: TRBV19
d_gene: TRBD1
CDR3nt: TGTGCCAGTCGGTATCGCCCAGGGGGAAATCAGCCCCAGCATTTT
CDR3aa: CASRYRPGGNQPQHF

abundance: -
j_gene: TRBJ2-7
v_gene: TRBV27
d_gene: -
CDR3nt: TGTGCCAGCAGTTTAGAGGGTAAACTATACGGCCCCCTAGACGAGCAGTACTTC
CDR3aa: CASSLEGKLYGPLDEQYF

abundance: -
j_gene: TRBJ2-5
v_gene: TRBV2
d_gene: -
CDR3nt: TGTGCCAGCAGTCCCCGAACAGGGATGGGCTCCCAAGAGACCCAGTACTTC
CDR3aa: CASSPRTGMGSQETQYF

abundance: few
j_gene: TRBJ1-5
v_gene: TRBV5-6
d_gene: -
CDR3nt: TGTGCCAGCAGCTTGGCCGGGACAACTAGCAATCAGCCCCAGCATTTT
CDR3aa: CASSLAGTTSNQPQHF

abundance: few
j_gene: TRBJ1-1
v_gene: TRBV2
d_gene: -
CDR3nt: TGTGCCAGCAGTATTGGGGCCTCCCCTGTGGGGGAAGCTTTCTTT
CDR3aa: CASSIGASPVGEAFF

abundance: -
j_gene: TRBJ2-7
v_gene: TRBV7-6
d_gene: TRBD1
CDR3nt: TGTGCCAGCAGCCCCTCGGGACAGGTCTCCTACGAGCAGTACTTC
CDR3aa: CASSPSGQVSYEQYF

abundance: -
j_gene: TRBJ1-5
v_gene: TRBV18
d_gene: -
CDR3nt: TGTGCCAGCTCACCACAACAGCCAAGCAATCAGCCCCAGCATTTT
CDR3aa: CASSPQQPSNQPQHF

abundance: -
j_gene: TRBJ1-6
v_gene: TRBV7-2
d_gene: -
CDR3nt: TGTGCCAGCAGCCCTCAGGGGAATTCACCCCTCCACTTT
CDR3aa: CASSPQGNSPLHF

abundance: few
j_gene: TRBJ1-6
v_gene: TRBV19
d_gene: -
CDR3nt: TGTGCCAGTAGTATCGAGGGTTCACCCCTCCACTTT
CDR3aa: CASSIEGSPLHF

abundance: few
j_gene: TRBJ1-1
v_gene: TRBV2
d_gene: TRBD1
CDR3nt: TGTGCCAGCAGTGAGGCCCTGGACAGGGTAAGGGACACTGAAGCTTTCTTT
CDR3aa: CASSEALDRVRDTEAFF

abundance: few
j_gene: TRBJ1-1
v_gene: TRBV2
d_gene: -
CDR3nt: TGTGCCAGCAGCTCGCAGGGTCATGACACTGAAGCTTTCTTT
CDR3aa: CASSSQGHDTEAFF

abundance: few
j_gene: TRBJ2-1
v_gene: TRBV12-5
d_gene: -
CDR3nt: TGTGCTAGTGCCTCCTCGGCTAGCCCCTACAATGAGCAGTTCTTC
CDR3aa: CASASSASPYNEQFF

abundance: many
j_gene: TRBJ2-3
v_gene: TRBV5-1
d_gene: -
CDR3nt: TGCGCCAGCAGCTTGGGCGGGCTACCAGATACGCAGTATTTT
CDR3aa: CASSLGGLPDTQYF

abundance: -
j_gene: TRBJ1-1
v_gene: TRBV9
d_gene: -
CDR3nt: TGTGCCAGCAGCGAAGCAGGGATGAACACTGAAGCTTTCTTT
CDR3aa: CASSEAGMNTEAFF

abundance: few
j_gene: TRBJ2-1
v_gene: TRBV9
d_gene: TRBD2
CDR3nt: TGTGCCAGCAGCGTAGGGCCGTCAAGCGGGGGGGCCTATGAGCAGTTCTTC
CDR3aa: CASSVGPSSGGAYEQFF

abundance: few
j_gene: TRBJ1-1
v_gene: TRBV6-1
d_gene: TRBD1
CDR3nt: TGTGCCAGCAGCGACCGACAGGGAAACACTGAAGCTTTCTTT
CDR3aa: CASSDRQGNTEAFF

abundance: few
j_gene: TRBJ2-3
v_gene: TRBV29-1
d_gene: -
CDR3nt: TGCAGCGTTTTGTTGGCGGGGGCCCCCACAGATACGCAGTATTTT
CDR3aa: CSVLLAGAPTDTQYF

abundance: once
j_gene: TRBJ1-5
v_gene: TRBV19
d_gene: -
CDR3nt: TGTGCCAGTAGTATAATCCACGGGCCCCAGCATTTT
CDR3aa: CASSIIHGPQHF

abundance: few
j_gene: TRBJ1-2
v_gene: TRBV4-2
d_gene: -
CDR3nt: TGTGCCAGCAGCCAAGATCTTTGGGGGGGGGCGAGTGGCTACACCTTC
CDR3aa: CASSQDLWGGASGYTF

abundance: few
j_gene: TRBJ2-1
v_gene: TRBV10-3
d_gene: TRBD1
CDR3nt: TGTGCCAGCGGACAGGGTAATGAGCAGTTCTTC
CDR3aa: CASGQGNEQFF

abundance: few
j_gene: TRBJ1-2
v_gene: TRBV5-1
d_gene: -
CDR3nt: TGCGCCAGCAGCCTCGCCACGGGGGGCTACACCTTC
CDR3aa: CASSLATGGYTF

abundance: -
j_gene: TRBJ1-2
v_gene: TRBV28
d_gene: -
CDR3nt: TGTGCCAGCAGTTTAATCGGCGGCGGCTACACCTTC
CDR3aa: CASSLIGGGYTF

abundance: few
j_gene: TRBJ2-1
v_gene: TRBV19
d_gene: -
CDR3nt: TGTGCCAGTAGTAGGCTAGCAGTCAATGAGCAGTTCTTC
CDR3aa: CASSRLAVNEQFF